Sequencing of this T cell receptor (beta chain) was carried out in a study of OX40 agonist ivuxolimab in advanced cancers. Only in-frame clones appear in the TCRdb table, and some are missing; sequencing was by immunoSEQ multiplex PCR. The sample yields over 35,000 clones, roughly 86% seen once. This CDR3 has 13 residues. V lost 3 bases and J lost 1, with 7 bases in between. Germline V gene lookup returns CDR1 SEHNR and CDR2 FQNEAQ (reference sequence). The sample was CD4+ or CD8+ T cells sorted from blood, taken in a trial of the OX40 agonist ivuxolimab. V usage is TRBV7-9 and J usage is TRBJ2-7; the D gene is possibly TRBD1 (5 bases). The TCR comes from an adult with an advanced solid tumor such as melanoma, head and neck, liver or kidney cancer. The CDR3 nucleotides are TGTGCCAGCAGCTTGACAGATTCCTACGAGCAGTACTTC. Translating it yields CASSLTDSYEQYF.